This T cell receptor beta chain appears in the sequencing data of a study of blood T cell repertoires in COVID-19 (dated by TCRdb to about 2020). The study in broad terms: Samples from collaborators originated in the United States, Italy and Spain and spanned both the acute and convalescent phases of COVID-19. The prospective study material was composed of cDNA or gDNA derived from T cells, B-cell-depleted T cells, or PBMCs. Where available, HLA class I and class II types were taken from metadata supplied by the sample provider and were not determined by assay-based typing. The sample metadata nearly always contained a de-identified subject ID, COVID-19 status, age in years and sex. Deeply sampled blood TCRbeta repertoires from subjects exposed to, actively infected with, or recovered from COVID-19 were included in the dataset. The repertoires were released in a freely available public database intended as a resource for research on the immune response to SARS-CoV-2. The samples were drawn from the first 160 participants of the ongoing ImmuneRACE study and from 1,254 subjects provided by 6 global collaborators.

Samples from volunteer blood donors who had recovered from COVID-19 were contributed by a second Seattle source. Whole blood was collected in K2EDTA tubes by collaborating institutions according to the institutions' own protocols. Collaborator samples were shipped for TCRbeta analysis as frozen whole blood, isolated PBMCs, or DNA extracted from either sample type. The germline V gene encodes CDR1 MNHEY and CDR2 SMNVEV (reference sequence). CDR3 length: 13 amino acids, cysteine to phenylalanine. The DNA shown is the 39-base CDR3, in frame from base 1. V loses 6 bases at its end and J loses 10 bases; junction bases beyond the gene matches: 6. Worth noting for this clone: Its binding antigen is unknown. Per-nucleotide qualities are absent, and no much larger clonotype sits a single base away.

TCRbeta CDR3 regions were amplified from genomic DNA by means of the immunoSEQ Assay, a bias-controlled multiplex PCR. As for the authors' bioinformatics: The number of nucleated cells in each sample was estimated from the amplification of reference gene primers within the assay. To quantify the absolute abundance of each unique TCRbeta CDR3 rearrangement, sequence reads were collapsed and filtered. For each sample, productive Simpson clonality was calculated as the square root of Simpson's diversity index over productive rearrangements. This immuneACCESS table, as held by TCRdb, lists in-frame sequences with V and J called but not all clones. Of the missing ones, under half trace to an unresolved V gene in checked studies; the others have no known cause. The V and J calls and clone size are taken from that table; D and trimming were inferred from the DNA. The sample yields approximately 250,000 clones; less than 90% were counted once. The leading ten clones occupy about 5% of the sample.

On the study overall, not on this receptor specifically: The amount of clinical and demographic metadata varied by source and participant and was provided uncurated.

The clonotype originates from a man in his 60s who had recovered from COVID-19. Sequencing was carried out using peripheral blood. The rearrangement combines TRBV27 with TRBJ2-1; 10 bases in the junction line up with TRBD1. Here is the DNA: TGTGCCAGCAGCCAGACAGGGGGCTGGGAGCAGTTCTTC. This encodes CASSQTGGWEQFF.